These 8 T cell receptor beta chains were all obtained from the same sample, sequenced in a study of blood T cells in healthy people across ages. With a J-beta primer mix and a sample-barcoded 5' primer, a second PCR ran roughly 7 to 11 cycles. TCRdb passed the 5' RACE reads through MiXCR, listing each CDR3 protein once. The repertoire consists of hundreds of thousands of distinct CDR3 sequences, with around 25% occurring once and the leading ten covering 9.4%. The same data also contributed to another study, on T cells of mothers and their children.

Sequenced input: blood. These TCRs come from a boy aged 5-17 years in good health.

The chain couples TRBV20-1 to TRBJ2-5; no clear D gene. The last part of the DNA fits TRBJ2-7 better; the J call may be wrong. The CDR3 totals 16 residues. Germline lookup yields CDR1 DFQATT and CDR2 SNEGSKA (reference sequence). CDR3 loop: CSAVSKSRPSSYEQYF. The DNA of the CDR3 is TGCAGTGCTGTATCTAAATCCCGACCGAGCTCCTACGAGCAGTACTTC.

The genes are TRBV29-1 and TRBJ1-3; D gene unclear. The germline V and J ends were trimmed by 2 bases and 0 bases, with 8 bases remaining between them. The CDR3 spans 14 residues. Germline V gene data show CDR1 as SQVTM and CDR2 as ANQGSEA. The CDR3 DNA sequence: TGCAGCGTTGAAAAGGTTGGCTCTGGAAACACCATATATTTT. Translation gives CSVEKVGSGNTIYF.

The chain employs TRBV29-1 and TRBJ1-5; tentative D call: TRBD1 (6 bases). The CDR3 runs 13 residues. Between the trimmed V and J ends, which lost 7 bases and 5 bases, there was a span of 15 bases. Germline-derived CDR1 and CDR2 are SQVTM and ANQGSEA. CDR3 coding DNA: TGCAGCGGTTCACAGGGTTACGATCAGCCCCAGCATTTT. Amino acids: CSGSQGYDQPQHF.

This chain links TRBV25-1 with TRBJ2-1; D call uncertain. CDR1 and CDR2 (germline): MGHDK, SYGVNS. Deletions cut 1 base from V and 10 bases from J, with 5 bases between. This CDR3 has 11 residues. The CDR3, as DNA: TGTGCCAGCAGTGAATTCGGAGAGCAGTTCTTC. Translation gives CASSEFGEQFF.

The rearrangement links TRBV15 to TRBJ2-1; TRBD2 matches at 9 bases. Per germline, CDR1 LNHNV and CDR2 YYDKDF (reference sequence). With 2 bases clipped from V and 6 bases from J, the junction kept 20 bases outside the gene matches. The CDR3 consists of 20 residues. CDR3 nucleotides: TGTGCCACCAGCAGACAAAGGGGGATGTCTAGCGGGGTTTCGGGCAATGAGCAGTTCTTC. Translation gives CATSRQRGMSSGVSGNEQFF.

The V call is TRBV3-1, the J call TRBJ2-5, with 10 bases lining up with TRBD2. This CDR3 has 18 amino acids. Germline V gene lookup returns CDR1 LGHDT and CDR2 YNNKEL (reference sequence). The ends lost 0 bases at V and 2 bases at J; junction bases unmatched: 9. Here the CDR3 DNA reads TGTGCCAGCAGCCAAGATTCGGTAGCGGGGGGTTATCAAGAGACCCAGTACTTC. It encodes CASSQDSVAGGYQETQYF.

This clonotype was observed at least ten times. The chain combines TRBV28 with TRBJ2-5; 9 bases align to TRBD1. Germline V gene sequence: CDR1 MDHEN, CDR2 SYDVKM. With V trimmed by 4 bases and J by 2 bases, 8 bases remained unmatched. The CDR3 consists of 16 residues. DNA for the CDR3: TGTGCCAGCAGTTCCCCGGGACAGGGACTTCAAGAGACCCAGTACTTC. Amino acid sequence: CASSSPGQGLQETQYF.

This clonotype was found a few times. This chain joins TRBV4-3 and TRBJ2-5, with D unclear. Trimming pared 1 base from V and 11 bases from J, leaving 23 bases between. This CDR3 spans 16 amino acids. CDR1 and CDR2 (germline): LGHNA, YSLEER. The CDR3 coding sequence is TGCGCCAGCAGCCAAGGCGTGGACGCGAATAGAGAGGAGCAGTACTTC. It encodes CASSQGVDANREEQYF.